The 29 T cell receptor beta chains below come from one sample, sequenced in a study of shared clonotypes between healthy human individuals. TCRdb keeps only in-frame clones here, not all; method: immunoSEQ multiplex PCR. The data show roughly 2.1 million clones, approximately 94% seen once. Naive CD8 cells were CD45RO-negative, positively selected for CCR7, excluding terminally differentiated effector memory CD45RA+ cells. What was sequenced was naive CD8+ T cells from PBMCs. The receptors derive from a man between 18 and 29 years old in good health. Some clones in this sample may be carry-over from other donors' samples.

This clone was seen more than once but under ten times. The V gene is TRBV4-1, the J gene TRBJ1-3; D is undetermined. The V and J ends lost 4 bases and 2 bases respectively, with 9 bases between them. This CDR3 region has 14 residues. The germline CDR1 and CDR2 sequences are MGHRA and YSYEKL. CDR3 DNA sequence: TGCGCCAGCAGCCTCCTATCCGCTGGAAACACCATATATTTT. Its protein product is CASSLLSAGNTIYF.

This chain joins TRBV5-4 and TRBJ2-7, with D tentatively TRBD1 or TRBD2 (5 bases each). Germline V CDR1 and CDR2: SGHNT, YYREEE (reference sequence). The germline V and J ends were trimmed by 1 base and 2 bases, with 13 bases remaining between them. This CDR3 comprises 15 residues. The CDR3 sequence: CASSLSQGPTYEQYF. CDR3 coding DNA: TGTGCCAGCAGCTTGTCCCAGGGACCCACCTACGAGCAGTACTTC.

This clone was observed once. The gene calls are TRBV4-2 and TRBJ1-3; no clear D gene. Trimming removed 0 bases at V and 0 bases at J, with 9 bases between. Germline V gene data show CDR1 as LGHNA and CDR2 as YNFKEQ. This CDR3 spans 16 amino acids. The CDR3 is CASSQDWTGSGNTIYF. In DNA form, the CDR3 reads TGTGCCAGCAGCCAAGACTGGACGGGCTCTGGAAACACCATATATTTT.

The chain carries TRBV4-1 and TRBJ2-1; no clear D gene. CDR1 and CDR2 (germline): MGHRA, YSYEKL. V was trimmed by 0 bases and J by 7 bases, leaving 16 bases between them. The CDR3 contains 16 residues. This CDR3 reads CASSQDGSRWRNEQFF. In DNA, the CDR3 is TGCGCCAGCAGCCAAGATGGGTCCCGGTGGCGGAATGAGCAGTTCTTC.

The chain has TRBV7-9 and TRBJ2-1; D is possibly TRBD2 (6 bases). V was cut by 5 bases and J by 0 bases, with 17 bases left in between. Germline V gene lookup returns CDR1 SEHNR and CDR2 FQNEAQ (reference sequence). This CDR3 has 17 residues. The CDR3 DNA reads TGTGCCAGCAGCCCGTTTCCTCGGGAGAGCTCCTACAATGAGCAGTTCTTC. Translating it yields CASSPFPRESSYNEQFF.

This chain joins TRBV30 and TRBJ2-2; weak D call: TRBD2 (5 bases). The CDR3 runs 15 residues. Germline V gene lookup returns CDR1 GTSNPN and CDR2 SVGIG (reference sequence). V was trimmed by 0 bases and J by 6 bases, leaving 14 bases between them. The CDR3 nucleotides read TGTGCCTGGAGTGTACGGGAAACTGTCGCCGGGGAGCTGTTTTTT. Encoded protein: CAWSVRETVAGELFF.

The rearrangement joins TRBV4-1 to TRBJ1-3; TRBD1 might be the D (5 bases). The CDR3 is 16 amino acids. The V and J ends lost 0 bases and 2 bases respectively, with 11 bases between them. Germline CDR1 reads MGHRA; CDR2 reads YSYEKL. CDR3 coding DNA: TGCGCCAGCAGCCAAGACCGGTGGGGCACTGGAAACACCATATATTTT. As protein: CASSQDRWGTGNTIYF.

V and J are TRBV27 and TRBJ2-7, with a weak D call TRBD1 (7 bases). This CDR3 is built from 15 residues. Deletions cut 5 bases from V and 0 bases from J, with 14 bases between. Germline V gene lookup returns CDR1 MNHEY and CDR2 SMNVEV (reference sequence). The CDR3 spells CASSGGTAPSYEQYF. The CDR3 DNA reads TGTGCCAGCAGTGGGGGGACAGCCCCCTCCTACGAGCAGTACTTC.

This sequence joins TRBV28 and TRBJ2-1, with D possibly TRBD2 on 6 matching bases. Germline loops: CDR1 MDHEN, CDR2 SYDVKM. The CDR3 loop spans 15 amino acids. The V gene lost 5 bases and the J gene lost 4 bases, with 15 bases spanning the gap. The CDR3, as DNA: TGTGCCAGCAGTCAAGCTAGCGAGATTTACAATGAGCAGTTCTTC. Its translation: CASSQASEIYNEQFF.

The rearrangement links TRBV11-3 to TRBJ1-2; D may be TRBD1 (5 bases). The V end was cut by 4 bases, the J end by 0 bases, with 24 bases between. In germline, CDR1 is SGHNT, CDR2 YENEEA. There are 19 residues in the CDR3. CDR3 nucleotides: TGTGCCAGCAGCTGGGGCCACGCGGCAGGGTCCAATTCTAACTATGGCTACACCTTC. Encoded protein: CASSWGHAAGSNSNYGYTF.

The chain employs TRBV7-9 and TRBJ2-3; 8 bases are shared with TRBD2. The CDR3 totals 16 residues. Germline CDR1 and CDR2: SEHNR and FQNEAQ (reference sequence). Unmatched junction bases numbered 7, after V lost 5 bases and J lost 0 bases. In DNA form, the CDR3 reads TGTGCCAGCAGCCTCCCGACTAGCGTAAGCACAGATACGCAGTATTTT. Translated: CASSLPTSVSTDTQYF.

This chain connects TRBV7-6 to TRBJ2-7; D not certain. V was cut by 0 bases and J by 10 bases, with 10 bases left in between. This CDR3 is built from 12 residues. Germline loops: CDR1 SGHVS, CDR2 FNYEAQ. The CDR3 coding sequence is TGTGCCAGCAGCTTAGCGTCGGTTACCCAGTACTTC. It specifies CASSLASVTQYF.

Comments on this clone: Other nucleotide sequences in the sample specify the same CDR3. The rearrangement links TRBV5-6 to TRBJ2-7; D ambiguous. CDR1 and CDR2 from the germline V gene are SGHDT and YYEEEE. V shed 0 bases and J shed 1 base, with 5 bases lying between them. The CDR3 runs to 13 residues. The CDR3 region is CASSLGSSYEQYF. CDR3 nucleotides: TGTGCCAGCAGCTTGGGGAGTTCCTACGAGCAGTACTTC.

For this clone: This same CDR3 is encoded by further DNA sequences in the sample. This sequence joins TRBV19 and TRBJ1-1, with D unresolved. This CDR3 has 13 amino acids. CDR1 is LNHDA and CDR2 is SQIVND in the germline V gene (reference sequence). Trimming cost V 0 bases and J 5 bases, with 7 bases left between them. The DNA of the CDR3 is TGTGCCAGTAGTATAGATGGGGAGACTGAAGCTTTCTTT. Translation gives CASSIDGETEAFF.

This clone was seen just once. The chain uses TRBV25-1 and TRBJ1-5; TRBD1 is a possible D gene (5 bases). The CDR3 has 15 amino acids. With 3 bases removed from V and 6 bases from J, the gap between germline ends came to 15 bases. Germline CDR1 is MGHDK and CDR2 is SYGVNS. The CDR3 protein is CASSEAGWVGQPQHF. The CDR3 bases are TGTGCCAGCAGTGAGGCAGGGTGGGTTGGTCAGCCCCAGCATTTT.

The V gene is TRBV11-2, the J gene TRBJ2-3, with no clear D. Trimming removed 3 bases at V and 10 bases at J, with 14 bases between. The CDR3 sequence is 13 residues long. CDR1 SGHAT and CDR2 FQNNGV come from the germline V gene. CDR3 sequence reads: CASSFRLGYPQYF. CDR3 DNA: TGTGCCAGCAGCTTTCGGCTTGGGTACCCGCAGTATTTT.

In the case of this clone: Other DNA sequences in the same sample also yield this CDR3. The CDR3 sequence is CASSLTSGSGELFF. For the CDR3, the DNA is TGTGCCAGCAGCTTAACTTCCGGTTCCGGGGAGCTGTTTTTT. The chain recombines TRBV7-6 with TRBJ2-2; D gene uncertain. This CDR3 has 14 amino acids. The V end was cut by 2 bases, the J end by 6 bases, with 10 bases between. The germline gives CDR1 SGHVS, CDR2 FNYEAQ.

The rearrangement links TRBV28 to TRBJ1-1, with 10 bases that match TRBD1. V lost 7 bases to trimming and J lost 0 bases; unmatched junction nucleotides: 8. In germline, CDR1 is MDHEN, CDR2 SYDVKM. The CDR3 is made up of 16 amino acids. The CDR3 protein is CASMWDRGLLNTEAFF. In nucleotides, the CDR3 is TGTGCCAGCATGTGGGACAGGGGCCTCCTGAACACTGAAGCTTTCTTT.

The chain carries TRBV7-9 and TRBJ2-7, with D perhaps being TRBD1 or TRBD2 (5 bases each). The CDR3 runs to 13 residues. The germline CDR1 and CDR2 sequences are SEHNR and FQNEAQ (reference sequence). Deletions cut 8 bases from V and 2 bases from J, with 13 bases between. The CDR3 protein is CASDRGSAYEQYF. CDR3 bases: TGTGCCAGCGATCGGGGCAGCGCCTACGAGCAGTACTTC.

J is TRBJ2-7 and V is TRBV27, with D maybe TRBD2 (6 bases). Trimming pared 6 bases from V and 3 bases from J, leaving 15 bases between. Germline V gene sequence: CDR1 MNHEY, CDR2 SMNVEV (reference sequence). The CDR3 sequence is 14 residues long. The CDR3 is CASRPGLLIYEQYF. The DNA for the CDR3 is TGTGCCAGCAGGCCGGGACTCCTAATCTACGAGCAGTACTTC.

The genes are TRBV29-1 and TRBJ2-6, with unresolved D. CDR1 and CDR2 from the germline V gene are SQVTM and ANQGSEA. Trimming cost V 4 bases and J 0 bases, with 13 bases left between them. The CDR3 extends over 16 amino acids. CDR3 protein: CSVAGISPSGANVLTF. In DNA, the CDR3 is TGCAGCGTTGCAGGAATTTCACCCTCTGGGGCCAACGTCCTGACTTTC.

The chain couples TRBV10-3 to TRBJ1-2; possible D gene TRBD1, 5 bases. Germline V CDR1 and CDR2: ENHRY, SYGVKD. The CDR3 is 13 amino acids. V lost 7 bases and J 5 bases, leaving 14 bases between the germline ends. CDR3 sequence: CAINTGTPYGYTF. CDR3 coding DNA: TGTGCCATCAACACCGGGACTCCTTATGGCTACACCTTC.

A remark on this clone: Within the sample, other DNA sequences also encode this same CDR3. This chain connects TRBV13 to TRBJ2-7, with 8 bases identical to TRBD2. From germline, CDR1 is PRHDT and CDR2 FYEKMQ (reference sequence). The CDR3 consists of 13 residues. J was trimmed by 2 bases and V by 4 bases; bases with no gene match: 1. DNA for the CDR3: TGTGCCAGCAGCTCCGGGGGGGCCTACGAGCAGTACTTC. It specifies CASSSGGAYEQYF.

The gene calls are TRBV7-2 and TRBJ2-7; 8 bases are shared with TRBD2. Germline V gene lookup returns CDR1 SGHTA and CDR2 FQGNSA. V lost 5 bases, J lost 3 bases, and 12 bases stayed unmatched. The CDR3 is 16 amino acids. DNA of the CDR3: TGTGCCAGCAGCCCAATCTCGGGGGGGACCTACTACGAGCAGTACTTC. This sequence encodes CASSPISGGTYYEQYF. The full variable domain, its missing parts supplied by reference TRBV7-2 and TRBJ2-7, is GAGVSQSPSNKVTEKGKDVELRCDPISGHTALYWYRQSLGQGLEFLIYFQGNSAPDKSGLPSDRFSAERTGGSVSTLTIQRTQQEDSAVYLCASSPISGGTYYEQYFGPGTRLTVT.

V is TRBV29-1 and J is TRBJ2-7; 9 positions match TRBD2. The CDR3 spans 13 residues. V was pared by 3 bases and J by 2 bases, with 2 bases of the junction left unmatched. Germline V lookup: CDR1 SQVTM, CDR2 ANQGSEA. For the CDR3, the DNA is TGCAGCGTTGAGGGACTAGCCACCTACGAGCAGTACTTC. Translated: CSVEGLATYEQYF.

The chain combines TRBV27 with TRBJ2-1; 7 nucleotides agree with TRBD2. V dropped 6 bases and J dropped 4; count of bases not matched to a gene: 6. The CDR3 covers 14 residues. CDR1 MNHEY and CDR2 SMNVEV come from the germline V gene (reference sequence). The DNA for the CDR3 is TGTGCCAGCAGGGGGCGGGAGCGTTACAATGAGCAGTTCTTC. Its translation: CASRGRERYNEQFF.

The chain combines TRBV4-2 with TRBJ1-2; D is unclear. Trimming left V 3 bases short and J 4 bases short, with 12 bases between. CDR1 and CDR2 (germline): LGHNA, YNFKEQ. This CDR3 has 14 residues. CDR3 DNA: TGTGCCAGCAGCCAGGCCAAGGTAGGCTATGGCTACACCTTC. It encodes CASSQAKVGYGYTF.

The V and J genes are TRBV27 and TRBJ2-7, with 10 nucleotides matching TRBD1. Trimming cost V 5 bases and J 3 bases; bases outside gene matches: 7. Germline values: CDR1 MNHEY, CDR2 SMNVEV (reference sequence). CDR3 size: 15 residues. CDR3 sequence: CASSRVGTGDYEQYF. CDR3 nucleotide sequence: TGTGCCAGCAGTCGGGTCGGGACAGGGGACTACGAGCAGTACTTC.

The chain is built from TRBV19 and TRBJ1-1; weak D call: TRBD1 (5 bases). The CDR3 is 15 amino acids. Germline values: CDR1 LNHDA, CDR2 SQIVND (reference sequence). Trimming took 10 bases from V and 1 from J, leaving 19 bases between them. The CDR3 spells CATRWGTGWNTEAFF. For the CDR3, the DNA is TGTGCCACCCGATGGGGGACGGGCTGGAACACTGAAGCTTTCTTT. Full variable domain (outside the CDR3, taken from reference TRBV19 and TRBJ1-1): DGGITQSPKYLFRKEGQNVTLSCEQNLNHDAMYWYRQDPGQGLRLIYYSQIVNDFQKGDIAEGYSVSREKKESFPLTVTSAQKNPTAFYLCATRWGTGWNTEAFFGQGTRLTVV.